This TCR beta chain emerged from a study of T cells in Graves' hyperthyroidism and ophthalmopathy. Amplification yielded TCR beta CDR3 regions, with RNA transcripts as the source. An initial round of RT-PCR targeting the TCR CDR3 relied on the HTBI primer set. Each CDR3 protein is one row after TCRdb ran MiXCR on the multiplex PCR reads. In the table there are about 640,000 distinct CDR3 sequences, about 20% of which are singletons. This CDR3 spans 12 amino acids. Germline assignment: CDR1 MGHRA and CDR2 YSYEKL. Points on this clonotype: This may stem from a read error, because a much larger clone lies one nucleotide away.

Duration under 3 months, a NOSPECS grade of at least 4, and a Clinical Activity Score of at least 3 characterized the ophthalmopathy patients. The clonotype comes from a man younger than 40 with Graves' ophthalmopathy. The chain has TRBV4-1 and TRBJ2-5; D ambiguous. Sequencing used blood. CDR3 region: CASSQDAETRYF. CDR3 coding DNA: TGCGCCAGCAGCCAGGATGCGGAGACCCGGTACTTC.